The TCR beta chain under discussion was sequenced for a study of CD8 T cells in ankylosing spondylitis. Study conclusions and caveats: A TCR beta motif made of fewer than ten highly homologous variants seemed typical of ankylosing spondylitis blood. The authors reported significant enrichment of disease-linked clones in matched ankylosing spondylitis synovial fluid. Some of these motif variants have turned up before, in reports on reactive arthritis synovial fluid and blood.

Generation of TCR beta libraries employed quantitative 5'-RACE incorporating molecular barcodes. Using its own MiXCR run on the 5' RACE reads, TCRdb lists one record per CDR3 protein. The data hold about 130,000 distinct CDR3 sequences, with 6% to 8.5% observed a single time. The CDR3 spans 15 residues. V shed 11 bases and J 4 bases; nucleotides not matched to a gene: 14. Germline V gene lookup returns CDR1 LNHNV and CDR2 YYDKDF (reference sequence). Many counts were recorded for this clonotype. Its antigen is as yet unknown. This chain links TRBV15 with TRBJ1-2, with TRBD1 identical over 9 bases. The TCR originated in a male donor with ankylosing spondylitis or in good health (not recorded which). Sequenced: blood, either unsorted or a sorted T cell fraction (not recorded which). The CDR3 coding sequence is TGTGCCGCGGTCGAGAACAGGGGGCCGGTCTATGGCTACACCTTC. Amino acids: CAAVENRGPVYGYTF. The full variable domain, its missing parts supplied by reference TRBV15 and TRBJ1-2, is DAMVIQNPRYQVTQFGKPVTLSCSQTLNHNVMYWYQQKSSQAPKLLFHYYDKDFNNEADTPDNFQSRRPNTSFCFLDIRSPGLGDTAMYLCAAVENRGPVYGYTFGSGTRLTVV.